This TCR beta chain was observed in a study of PD-L1 blockade in urothelial cancer. Study-level background: The study started patients on atezolizumab in about 2014, giving 1,200 mg intravenously every 3 weeks. Enrolled patients had been treated previously with 0 to 3 chemotherapy regimens.

Trimming pared 0 bases from V and 4 bases from J, leaving 10 bases between. From germline, CDR1 is SGHRS and CDR2 YFSETQ. This CDR3 region has 14 residues. The sample holds a few counts of this clone. This sample's time point: peripheral blood 6 weeks after treatment start. All patients handed over anywhere from 1 to 8 samples, pretreatment and on-treatment. Sequencing was performed with immunoSEQ multiplex PCR; in TCRdb, only in-frame clones are kept and a portion is missing. The sample has around 93,000 clones, roughly 80% seen once; the top ten hold around 7.7%. This clonotype originated in a man aged 65 to 79 with urothelial cancer. The rearrangement uses TRBV5-1 and TRBJ1-1; the D is unclear. The material was PBMCs, obtained around atezolizumab (anti-PD-L1) treatment. For the CDR3, the DNA is TGCGCCAGCAGCTTGGAGCCCCGGGGCACTGAAGCTTTCTTT. Protein: CASSLEPRGTEAFF.